The 7 T cell receptor beta chains below come from one sample, sequenced in a study of CXCR3-negative and CXCR3-positive naive CD8 T cells (dated by TCRdb to the late 2010s). Results the study describes overall, beyond this receptor: Compared with CXCR3-negative naive cells, CXCR3-positive naive cells had TRB CDR3s with higher hydrophobicity (lower Kidera factor 4), lower energy, and higher strength and volume indices.

Sequencer: NextSeq 550. The Human TCR Profiling Kit (MiLaboratory) was used to make UMI-labeled 5' RACE TRB cDNA libraries. TCRdb reprocessed the reads and provides one entry for every CDR3 protein sequence; no DNA is given. Per the sample table, the count is around 160,000 distinct CDR3 sequences. 0.25% to 0.3% of the sample lies in the top ten. Which antigens these TCRs recognize remains unknown. The material sequenced was naive CXCR3+ CD8+ T cells from blood. This specimen's cell subset or site label, interpreted: CD45RO-CCR7+CD27+CD95- naive CD8+ T cells expressing CXCR3 (TNR3+). Receptor source: a human donor in good health. Some clones in this sample may be carry-over from other donors' samples.

This chain uses TRBV6-5 with TRBJ2-1; TCRdb proposes TRBD2, but this gene call is untestable without DNA. CDR3 length: 13 residues. Germline CDR1 is MNHEY and CDR2 is SVGAGI. The CDR3 spells CARSRTSPAEQFF.

The chain is built from TRBV15 and TRBJ2-2. CDR1 is LNHNV, CDR2 YYDKDF, per germline (reference sequence). The CDR3 length is 13 residues. The chain's CDR3 is CATSNKRTGELFF.

The chain employs TRBV25-1 and TRBJ2-2; TCRdb reports TRBD2, a call that lacks DNA to check it against. There are 14 residues in the CDR3. Germline V CDR1 and CDR2: MGHDK, SYGVNS. This chain's CDR3 is CASSDVREVEELFF.

The rearrangement uses TRBV28 and TRBJ2-5; the TRBD2 assignment by TCRdb is unverifiable without DNA. Germline V lookup: CDR1 MDHEN, CDR2 SYDVKM. The CDR3 runs 16 residues. CDR3 protein: CASSFVHGGLQETQYF.

The chain carries TRBV29-1 and TRBJ2-1; without DNA, the TCRdb call of TRBD1 cannot be checked. The CDR3 loop spans 13 amino acids. Germline values: CDR1 SQVTM, CDR2 ANQGSEA. The chain's CDR3 is CSVALTAVNEQFF.

This chain links TRBV19 with TRBJ1-1. The germline V gene encodes CDR1 LNHDA and CDR2 SQIVND (reference sequence). The CDR3 consists of 11 residues. Here the CDR3 reads CASSILGQAFF.

The J gene is TRBJ2-3, the V gene TRBV10-2; TCRdb outputs TRBD2, but without DNA this stays unchecked. This CDR3 region has 14 residues. Germline V gene sequence: CDR1 WSHSY, CDR2 SAAADI. The CDR3 here is CASSENFPRDTQYF.